Sequencing of this TCR beta chain was carried out in a study of monozygotic twins with inflammatory bowel disease. The study's findings and limits: Ultimately, a single strong signal or clonotype associated with IBD was not supported. With inverse Simpson as the measure, TCRbeta diversity was lower in IBD patients than in healthy co-twins.

To note about this clonotype: Its antigen is still unknown.

TCRdb reanalyzed the 5' RACE reads and collapses them to one entry per CDR3 protein, without DNA. This repertoire comprises about 440,000 distinct CDR3 sequences; its ten largest clones make up about 2.4%. Germline V gene data show CDR1 as SGHAT and CDR2 as FQNNGV. The CDR3 has 15 residues. This TCR came from a human donor with ulcerative colitis or Crohn's disease, or a healthy co-twin of an affected twin (not recorded which). This chain links TRBV11-2 with TRBJ2-7; the TCRdb D gene call, TRBD1, has no DNA to confirm it. The sample was blood. The CDR3 sequence is CASSFGQGGTYEQYF.